The clone carrying this TCR beta chain has at least ten counts. By quantitative 5'-RACE with molecular barcodes, the TCR beta libraries were made. TCRdb independently ran MiXCR on the 5' RACE reads; one entry per CDR3 protein. The repertoire includes 200,000 to 300,000 distinct CDR3 sequences, approximately 8% of them detected once, and about 5% sits in the top ten. Germline V gives CDR1 LGHNA, CDR2 YSLEER. With 0 bases removed from V and 0 bases from J, the gap between germline ends came to 9 bases. The CDR3 spans 17 residues. These data are taken from a study of CD8 T cells in ankylosing spondylitis.

This chain connects TRBV4-3 to TRBJ2-6; D not certain. Sequencing input: blood, either unsorted or a sorted T cell fraction (not recorded which). The source is a female donor with ankylosing spondylitis or in good health (not recorded which). In nucleotides, the CDR3 is TGCGCCAGCAGCCAAGATCTTACGGGCTCTGGGGCCAACGTCCTGACTTTC. Its translation is CASSQDLTGSGANVLTF.